This is a list of T cell receptor beta chains from one sample in a study of blood T cell repertoires in COVID-19. Assay: immunoSEQ multiplex PCR; the TCRdb copy retains only in-frame clones and omits some. The profile shows 110,000 to 150,000 clones, about 86% of them singletons. Source material: peripheral blood. The receptors come from a woman aged 55-70 years with acute or convalescent COVID-19. The conserved cysteine and the conserved F or W are not part of the CDR3 here.

TRBJ2-7,TRBV7-9,ASSSNYEQY
TRBJ2-3,TRBV13,ASSLWGQGEADTQY
TRBJ1-1,TRBV28,ASSFIRGQTNTEAF
TRBJ1-2,TRBV5-4,ASSLASGGLGYT
TRBJ2-5,TRBV5-1,ASSPPRGQEETQY
TRBJ1-2,TRBV30,AWSLYGGDGYT
TRBJ2-3,TRBV3-1/TRBV3-2,ASSHSHAGSQGDTQY
TRBJ1-1,TRBV13,ASSIQGADTEAF
TRBJ1-4,TRBV4-1,ASSQEEGLEFPWKLF
TRBJ2-2,TRBV19,ASSPGTILHTPGELF
TRBJ1-1,TRBV19,ASIPGGGTEAF